Presented here are 7 T cell receptor beta chains from one specimen sequenced in a study of cytomegalovirus exposure and HLA in healthy donors. Clones were read by immunoSEQ multiplex PCR, and TCRdb kept only the in-frame ones, dropping some. The top ten clones hold approximately 15% of a sample with around 170,000 clones, about 85% of them seen once. Input material: PBMCs. The receptor source for this set is a man aged 18 to 29 in good health and CMV-seropositive.

The chain joins TRBV7-7 to TRBJ1-1; TRBD1 agrees at 8 bases. With 5 bases clipped from V and 4 bases from J, the junction kept 3 bases outside the gene matches. Germline V gene data show CDR1 as SSHAT and CDR2 as FNYEAQ (reference sequence). The CDR3 totals 13 residues. CDR3 amino acids: CASSVDRGTEAFF. In DNA, the CDR3 is TGTGCCAGCAGCGTAGACAGGGGCACTGAAGCTTTCTTT.

J is TRBJ1-1 and V is TRBV2; tentatively, D is TRBD1 (5 bases). The CDR3 sequence is 13 residues long. Trimming pared 4 bases from V and 5 bases from J, leaving 11 bases between. The germline V gene encodes CDR1 SNHLY and CDR2 FYNNEI. CDR3 sequence reads: CASSGQLRTEAFF. For the CDR3, the DNA is TGTGCCAGCAGTGGACAGTTAAGGACTGAAGCTTTCTTT.

V gene TRBV7-8 combines with J gene TRBJ2-7; D not certain. With 1 base removed from V and 2 bases from J, the gap between germline ends came to 9 bases. Germline values: CDR1 SGHVS, CDR2 FQNEAQ. This CDR3 contains 14 residues. The CDR3 loop reads CASSLVGTAYEQYF. DNA for the CDR3: TGTGCCAGCAGCTTAGTGGGCACCGCCTACGAGCAGTACTTC.

The chain employs TRBV6-1 and TRBJ2-7; 9 bases are shared with TRBD2. The CDR3 runs to 13 residues. V shed 11 bases and J 3 bases; nucleotides not matched to a gene: 8. Germline CDR1 and CDR2: MNHNS and SASEGT. The CDR3 here is CAVRLAVFYEQYF. As DNA, the CDR3 is TGTGCCGTTCGACTAGCGGTCTTCTACGAGCAGTACTTC.

This chain connects TRBV5-1 to TRBJ2-7; TRBD1 matches 9 bases. Germline V gives CDR1 SGHRS, CDR2 YFSETQ. With V trimmed by 5 bases and J by 3 bases, 0 bases remained unmatched. The CDR3 runs 12 residues. The CDR3 DNA is TGCGCCAGCAGGGACAGGGGCTACGAGCAGTACTTC. It encodes CASRDRGYEQYF.

The chain carries TRBV15 and TRBJ1-4; D not resolved. V shed 0 bases and J shed 8 bases, with 10 bases lying between them. CDR3 length: 14 amino acids. The germline V gene encodes CDR1 LNHNV and CDR2 YYDKDF (reference sequence). CDR3 protein: CATSRDLAEEKLFF. For the CDR3, the DNA is TGTGCCACCAGCAGAGATCTCGCGGAGGAAAAACTGTTTTTT.

The genes are TRBV5-6 and TRBJ1-2, with 7 bases matching TRBD1. The germline V gene has CDR1 SGHDT and CDR2 YYEEEE. After removal of 4 bases from V and 3 bases from J, the junction contained 3 bases not matched to a gene. The CDR3 is 13 amino acids. CDR3 DNA sequence: TGTGCCAGCAGCCCGGGACAGTACTATGGCTACACCTTC. Residues: CASSPGQYYGYTF.